This T cell receptor beta chain was observed in a study of regulatory T cells in long-lasting Graves disease. Turning to the study itself: Under 3 months of antithyroid drugs had been taken by newly diagnosed Graves' patients.

Documented time point: newly diagnosed GD, antithyroid drugs for less than 3 months. RNA isolated from PBMCs was used to make the TCR library. The patients were drawn from one endocrinology department in Xi'an, China. Study-level results: Small sample size may have lowered accuracy. TRBV28, TRBJ1-2 and TRBJ2-5 were favored in persistent disease.

V dropped 2 bases and J dropped 6 bases, with 11 bases sitting between them. The CDR3 spans 14 residues. The V gene's germline CDR1 is MNHEY and CDR2 SMNVEV (reference sequence). Building of the TCR beta libraries involved iRepertoire HTBI primers and Arm-PCR of CDR3 regions. MiXCR, run by TCRdb on the multiplex PCR reads, gives a single entry per CDR3 protein. The sample lists 400,000 to 500,000 distinct CDR3 sequences; about a sixth were seen once. Many counts were recorded for this clonotype. Its antigen is currently unknown. The sample was also linked to a second study, of T cells in Graves' hyperthyroidism and ophthalmopathy.

The sequence was obtained from a woman aged 18-29 years with Graves disease. Sequencing was performed on peripheral blood mononuclear cells (PBMCs), taken at new diagnosis, from a patient treated with antithyroid drugs. The V and J genes are TRBV27 and TRBJ1-5; the D is unclear. CDR3 sequence reads: CASSLSAGSQPQHF. CDR3 bases: TGTGCCAGCAGTTTAAGCGCGGGATCTCAGCCCCAGCATTTT.